The rows below give T cell receptor beta chains drawn from one sample of a study of shared clonotypes between healthy human individuals. Sequencing was performed with immunoSEQ multiplex PCR; in TCRdb, only in-frame clones are kept and a portion is missing. The table shows around 1,100,000 clones, with around 77% occurring only once. Sequencing was carried out using memory CD4+ T cells from PBMCs. These receptors came from a man aged 18 to 35 in good health. Some clones in this sample may be carry-over from other donors' samples. Each CDR3 is given with its conserved first and last residue. D genes are given only for firm matches. Some rows have no size entry. The others give once, few or many, or a class for an expanded clone.

D: NA
J: TRBJ1-1
size: NA
V: TRBV21-1
CDR3: CASSGDRGNTEAFF
DNA: TGTGCCAGCAGCGGAGACAGGGGTAACACTGAAGCTTTCTTT

D: NA
J: TRBJ2-1
size: NA
V: TRBV30
CDR3: CAWRTFPGTLENEQFF
DNA: TGTGCCTGGCGCACATTTCCCGGGACGTTAGAGAATGAGCAGTTCTTC

D: NA
J: TRBJ2-1
size: once
V: TRBV18
CDR3: CASSPEAGTNEQFF
DNA: TGTGCCAGCTCACCAGAGGCAGGTACCAATGAGCAGTTCTTC

D: TRBD1
J: TRBJ2-3
size: NA
V: TRBV19
CDR3: CASSSPPGQAGMSGSTDTQYF
DNA: TGTGCCAGTAGTTCTCCACCGGGACAGGCTGGCATGAGCGGTAGCACAGATACGCAGTATTTT

D: NA
J: TRBJ1-3
size: NA
V: TRBV6-6
CDR3: CASSLTAGYGNTIYF
DNA: TGTGCCAGCTCACTGACCGCAGGGTACGGAAACACCATATATTTT

D: TRBD1
J: TRBJ1-5
size: NA
V: TRBV6-1
CDR3: CASSETGLGEHF
DNA: TGTGCCAGCAGTGAGACAGGGCTGGGGGAGCATTTT

D: TRBD1
J: TRBJ2-7
size: NA
V: TRBV5-1
CDR3: CASTQGTGYEQYF
DNA: TGCGCCAGCACCCAGGGGACAGGCTACGAGCAGTACTTC

D: TRBD1
J: TRBJ2-3
size: NA
V: TRBV10-3
CDR3: CAVAEGQASTDTQYF
DNA: TGTGCCGTCGCAGAGGGACAGGCGAGCACAGATACGCAGTATTTT

D: NA
J: TRBJ2-1
size: NA
V: TRBV6-5
CDR3: CASRRDIQQFF
DNA: TGTGCCAGCAGGAGGGACATCCAGCAGTTCTTC

D: TRBD2
J: TRBJ2-1
size: NA
V: TRBV2
CDR3: CASRALAGGYNEQFF
DNA: TGTGCCAGCAGAGCACTAGCGGGAGGGTACAATGAGCAGTTCTTC

D: NA
J: TRBJ2-1
size: NA
V: TRBV5-1
CDR3: CASSRSVPRGDEQFF
DNA: TGCGCCAGCAGCAGGTCCGTCCCGAGGGGAGATGAGCAGTTCTTC

D: TRBD1
J: TRBJ1-4
size: NA
V: TRBV7-2
CDR3: CASSLGRRGLGEKLFF
DNA: TGTGCCAGCAGCTTAGGTCGTAGGGGGCTGGGTGAAAAACTGTTTTTT

D: NA
J: TRBJ2-3
size: NA
V: TRBV5-1
CDR3: CASSLGRPADTQYF
DNA: TGCGCCAGCAGCTTGGGTAGGCCGGCGGATACGCAGTATTTT

D: NA
J: TRBJ2-5
size: NA
V: TRBV7-8
CDR3: CASSLQQGETQYF
DNA: TGTGCCAGCAGCCTTCAACAGGGTGAGACCCAGTACTTC

D: NA
J: TRBJ1-5
size: few
V: TRBV20-1
CDR3: CSARGGQPQHF
DNA: TGCAGTGCTAGAGGGGGCCAGCCCCAGCATTTT

D: TRBD2
J: TRBJ2-4
size: once
V: TRBV7-2
CDR3: CASSRTSGEKNIQYF
DNA: TGTGCCAGCAGCCGGACTAGCGGTGAGAAAAACATTCAGTACTTC

D: NA
J: TRBJ2-2
size: NA
V: TRBV9
CDR3: CASSVQVGAGELFF
DNA: TGTGCCAGCAGCGTACAGGTTGGGGCCGGGGAGCTGTTTTTT

D: TRBD1
J: TRBJ2-7
size: NA
V: TRBV5-1
CDR3: CASSWRDRGYEQYF
DNA: TGCGCCAGCAGCTGGCGGGACAGGGGCTACGAGCAGTACTTC

D: NA
J: TRBJ2-1
size: few
V: TRBV12-5
CDR3: CASGPQLASEQFF
DNA: TGTGCTAGTGGCCCCCAGCTAGCGAGTGAGCAGTTCTTC

D: NA
J: TRBJ2-7
size: NA
V: TRBV6-6
CDR3: CASRPRDLAEQYF
DNA: TGTGCCAGCAGACCCCGGGATCTGGCCGAGCAGTACTTC

D: NA
J: TRBJ2-1
size: few
V: TRBV28
CDR3: CASVAHNEQFF
DNA: TGTGCCAGCGTAGCTCACAATGAGCAGTTCTTC

D: NA
J: TRBJ1-3
size: NA
V: TRBV5-6
CDR3: CASRRYDSSGNTIYF
DNA: TGTGCCAGCAGACGGTACGACAGCTCTGGAAACACCATATATTTT

D: NA
J: TRBJ1-2
size: NA
V: TRBV14
CDR3: CASSQEGRTRHTF
DNA: TGTGCCAGCAGCCAAGAGGGCCGGACTCGGCACACCTTC

D: TRBD1
J: TRBJ2-3
size: once
V: TRBV18
CDR3: CASSSPTGLGADTQYF
DNA: TGTGCCAGCTCAAGCCCGACAGGGCTGGGGGCAGATACGCAGTATTTT

D: NA
J: TRBJ1-2
size: NA
V: TRBV27
CDR3: CASSLSPGLNYGYTF
DNA: TGTGCCAGCAGTTTATCGCCGGGGCTTAACTATGGCTACACCTTC

D: NA
J: TRBJ1-5
size: once
V: TRBV18
CDR3: CASSPQGQEPQHF
DNA: TGTGCCAGCTCACCGCAGGGGCAGGAGCCCCAGCATTTT